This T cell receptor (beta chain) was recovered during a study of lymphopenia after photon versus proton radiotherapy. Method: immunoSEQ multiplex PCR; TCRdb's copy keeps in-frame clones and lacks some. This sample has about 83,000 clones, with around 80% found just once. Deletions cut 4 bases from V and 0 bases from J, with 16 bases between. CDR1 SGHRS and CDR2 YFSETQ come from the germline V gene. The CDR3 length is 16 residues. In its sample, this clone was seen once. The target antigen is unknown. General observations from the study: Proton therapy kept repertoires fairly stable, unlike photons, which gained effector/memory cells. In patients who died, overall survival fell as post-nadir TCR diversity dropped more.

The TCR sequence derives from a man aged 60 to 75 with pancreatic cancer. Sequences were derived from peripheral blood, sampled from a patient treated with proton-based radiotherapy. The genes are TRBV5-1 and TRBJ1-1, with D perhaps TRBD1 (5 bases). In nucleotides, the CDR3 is TGCGCCAGCAGCCCCGGTGGGGGTGCCGTGAACACTGAAGCTTTCTTT. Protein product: CASSPGGGAVNTEAFF.